One and the same sample provided the 8 T cell receptor beta chains below, sequenced in a study of blood T cells in healthy people across ages. Next came a second PCR, run for about 6 to 12 cycles, which used a sample-barcoded 5' primer along with a J-beta primer mix. Each CDR3 protein gets one entry after TCRdb re-called the 5' RACE reads with MiXCR. The table has about 1,000,000 distinct CDR3 sequences, more than 40% seen once; the top ten hold 18%. The sample consisted of blood. Receptor source: a woman in her sixties or seventies in good health.

This clonotype turned up a few times. V is TRBV28 and J is TRBJ2-5; 7 nucleotides match TRBD2. After removal of 8 bases from V and 4 bases from J, the junction contained 4 bases not matched to a gene. Germline V gene sequence: CDR1 MDHEN, CDR2 SYDVKM. The CDR3 has 12 amino acids. The chain's CDR3 is CASGGVRETQYF. The CDR3 nucleotides are TGTGCCAGCGGGGGGGTGCGAGAGACCCAGTACTTC.

The chain couples TRBV27 to TRBJ2-5; TRBD1 matches at 8 bases. The J call could be wrong; TRBJ2-7 is a better fit for the DNA end. CDR1 is MNHEY, CDR2 SMNVEV, per germline (reference sequence). The length of the CDR3 is 17 residues. The DNA for the CDR3 is TGTGCCAGCAGTTTAGGGGACCGCGGACAGGGTAGGAGCGAGCAGTACTTC. Translated, it gives CASSLGDRGQGRSEQYF.

The chain links TRBV7-2 to TRBJ2-7; unclear D gene. Per the germline V gene, CDR1 is SGHTA and CDR2 is FQGNSA. The CDR3 contains 15 residues. V was clipped by 1 base and J by 2 bases, with 12 bases between them. This chain's CDR3 is CASSLDSLVTYEQYF. For the CDR3, the DNA is TGTGCCAGCAGCTTAGACAGTCTAGTTACCTACGAGCAGTACTTC.

Here the CDR3 DNA reads TGCAGTGCTAGACCGACAGGGTCGGCTAACTATGGCTACACCTTC. Its translation is CSARPTGSANYGYTF. The chain recombines TRBV20-1 with TRBJ1-2; 7 bases are shared with TRBD1. The CDR3 contains 15 residues. CDR1 DFQATT and CDR2 SNEGSKA come from the germline V gene (reference sequence). After removal of 2 bases from V and 0 bases from J, the junction contained 6 bases not matched to a gene.

This clonotype was seen a handful of times. The rearrangement uses TRBV6-2 or TRBV6-3 and TRBJ2-4; no reliable D call. CDR3 length equals 13 residues. CDR1 is MNHEY, CDR2 SVGEGT, per germline. V lost 7 bases, J lost 2 bases, and 9 bases lay in between. In nucleotides, the CDR3 is TGTGCCAGCATGGAACCTCCCAAAAACATTCAGTACTTC. It yields the protein CASMEPPKNIQYF.

The rearrangement links TRBV5-6 to TRBJ2-5; D might be TRBD1 (6 bases). Trimming took 4 bases from V and 4 from J, leaving 11 bases between them. Germline CDR1 and CDR2: SGHDT and YYEEEE. CDR3 length: 13 amino acids. CDR3 loop: CASSPQGTETQYF. The CDR3 DNA reads TGTGCCAGCAGCCCACAGGGAACAGAGACCCAGTACTTC.

The chain recombines TRBV7-2 with TRBJ2-7; D gene uncertain. With the DNA end fitting TRBJ2-5 better, the J assignment may be wrong. The CDR3 covers 10 residues. The germline CDR1 and CDR2 sequences are SGHTA and FQGNSA. For the CDR3, the DNA is TGTGCCGCTATCTCGGAGACCCAGTACTTC. Its protein is CAAISETQYF.

This clonotype was recorded a few times. This CDR3 is CASSQGQGFTDTQYF. The CDR3 DNA is TGTGCCAGCAGTCAAGGACAGGGGTTTACAGATACGCAGTATTTT. V is TRBV11-3 and J is TRBJ2-3; TRBD1 matches at 9 bases. Trimming removed 6 bases from V and 3 bases from J; junction bases left unmatched: 7. The germline V gene encodes CDR1 SGHNT and CDR2 YENEEA. This CDR3 region has 15 residues.